These 5 T cell receptor beta chains came from one sample sequenced in a study of a mutant IDH1 vaccine in newly diagnosed glioma. Repertoires were generated with immunoSEQ multiplex PCR, while TCRdb's copy carries only in-frame clones and drops some. The data hold 40,000 to 50,000 clones, with approximately 90% observed a single time. As for time point: week 35, safety follow-up. Alongside topical imiquimod, each dose of vaccine comprised 300 ug of mutant IDH1 20-mer peptide. No cognate antigen is known for these TCRs. The source material was PBMCs, sampled from a glioma patient whose treatment included an IDH1 peptide vaccine. All receptors derive from a man aged 40-49 years with glioma.

V is TRBV28 and J is TRBJ1-5; no definite D call. The CDR3 totals 12 residues. Germline V CDR1 and CDR2: MDHEN, SYDVKM. V dropped 5 bases and J dropped 9 bases, with 11 bases sitting between them. CDR3 nucleotides: TGTGCCAGCAGTAGCTATCAAGGGCCCCAGCATTTT. Residues: CASSSYQGPQHF.

The chain couples TRBV11-2 to TRBJ2-5; 9 bases align to TRBD2. CDR3 size: 16 residues. V shed 7 bases, J shed 4 bases, and the junction held 13 bases outside the gene matches. CDR1 SGHAT and CDR2 FQNNGV come from the germline V gene. This chain's CDR3 is CASTRLADVQVETQYF. In DNA, the CDR3 is TGTGCCAGCACCCGACTAGCGGATGTCCAGGTAGAGACCCAGTACTTC. Supplemented by reference TRBV11-2 and TRBJ2-5, the full variable domain reads EAGVAQSPRYKIIEKRQSVAFWCNPISGHATLYWYQQILGQGPKLLIQFQNNGVVDDSQLPKDRFSAERLKGVDSTLKIQPAKLEDSAVYLCASTRLADVQVETQYFGPGTRLLVL.

The V call is TRBV6-1, the J call TRBJ2-1; D gene uncertain. Germline CDR1 MNHNS, CDR2 SASEGT. The ends were cut back, 2 bases at V and 6 bases at J, with 11 bases in the middle. The CDR3 has 14 residues. DNA of the CDR3: TGTGCCAGCAGTGAAAAGTTCCGAGGCAATGAGCAGTTCTTC. Translating it yields CASSEKFRGNEQFF.

The chain links TRBV5-1 to TRBJ2-7, with D tentatively TRBD2 (6 bases). Trimming removed 0 bases from V and 7 bases from J, with 11 bases in between. The CDR3 is 13 residues long. The germline V gene encodes CDR1 SGHRS and CDR2 YFSETQ. DNA of the CDR3: TGCGCCAGCAGCTTGGAGAGGGGAGGTGAGCAGTACTTC. Protein sequence: CASSLERGGEQYF.

The gene calls are TRBV11-3 and TRBJ2-2, with 8 positions matching TRBD1. Germline V gene lookup returns CDR1 SGHNT and CDR2 YENEEA. The CDR3 is made up of 15 amino acids. J gave up 1 base and V 5 bases, and 3 bases lay outside the gene matches. DNA of the CDR3: TGTGCCAGCAGCGCCGACAGGGGGAACACCGGGGAGCTGTTTTTT. This sequence encodes CASSADRGNTGELFF.